These 32 T cell receptor beta chains originate from one sample sequenced in a study of cytomegalovirus exposure and HLA in healthy donors. With 60 Vbeta and 13 Jbeta primers, the PCR was carried out. Libraries were prepared by immunoSEQ multiplex PCR; TCRdb keeps only in-frame clonotypes and omits some of them. The sample lists 45,000 to 55,000 clones, around three fifths occurring once. The specimen was PBMCs. Receptors originate from a human donor in good health.

The rearrangement links TRBV6-4 to TRBJ2-3; 7 bases map to TRBD1. CDR3 length: 13 amino acids. Germline-derived CDR1 and CDR2 are MRHNA and SNTAGT. V lost 6 bases to trimming and J lost 4 bases; unmatched junction nucleotides: 4. As DNA, the CDR3 is TGTGCCAGCAGCGCCGGACAGGCAGATACGCAGTATTTT. This codes for CASSAGQADTQYF.

The J gene is TRBJ1-1, the V gene TRBV7-9; 9 bases map to TRBD1. This CDR3 region has 17 residues. The germline V gene has CDR1 SEHNR and CDR2 FQNEAQ (reference sequence). V was clipped by 7 bases and J by 3 bases; unmatched bases: 15. In nucleotides, the CDR3 is TGTGCCAGCATCAAAGACGTGGACAGGGGAGGTCACACTGAAGCTTTCTTT. Protein product: CASIKDVDRGGHTEAFF. The full variable domain, with the rest looked up from reference TRBV7-9 and TRBJ1-1, is DTGVSQNPRHKITKRGQNVTFRCDPISEHNRLYWYRQTLGQGPEFLTYFQNEAQLEKSRLLSDRFSAERPKGSFSTLEIQRTEQGDSAMYLCASIKDVDRGGHTEAFFGQGTRLTVV.

Concerning this clone: The DNA is left out, because the CDR3 cannot be placed on it with certainty; the CDR3 is given as TCRdb lists it. The chain has TRBV29-1 and TRBJ1-2; the listed D gene, TRBD1, was not tested against the DNA. The CDR3 is 12 residues long, counting both termini. CDR1 and CDR2 (germline): SQVTM, ANQGSEA. CDR3 sequence reads: CSVGQGAEGYPF.

This chain connects TRBV4-3 to TRBJ2-1; D possibly corresponds to TRBD2 (7 bases). The germline V and J ends were trimmed by 4 bases and 9 bases, with 28 bases remaining between them. Germline CDR1 LGHNA, CDR2 YSLEER. The CDR3 is made up of 18 amino acids. The CDR3 loop is CASSLHTLSGSGGPEQFF. In DNA, the CDR3 is TGCGCCAGCAGCCTACATACCCTCTCCGGGTCCGGGGGGCCTGAGCAGTTCTTC.

The chain uses TRBV2 and TRBJ2-7, with a possible D match to TRBD1 (5 bases). The germline V and J ends were trimmed by 6 bases and 2 bases, with 14 bases remaining between them. The germline V gene encodes CDR1 SNHLY and CDR2 FYNNEI. The CDR3 sequence is 14 residues long. The CDR3 loop reads CASSRRGLAYEQYF. CDR3 DNA sequence: TGTGCCAGCAGCAGAAGGGGCCTCGCCTACGAGCAGTACTTC.

This chain connects TRBV5-1 to TRBJ2-2; D perhaps matches TRBD1 (6 bases). CDR1 is SGHRS and CDR2 is YFSETQ in the germline V gene. The V gene lost 0 bases and the J gene lost 1 base, with 7 bases spanning the gap. The CDR3 spans 15 residues. CDR3 loop: CASSLVGGNTGELFF. DNA for the CDR3: TGCGCCAGCAGCTTGGTAGGGGGGAACACCGGGGAGCTGTTTTTT.

V gene TRBV2 combines with J gene TRBJ2-7, with D perhaps TRBD2 (5 bases). Germline V gene sequence: CDR1 SNHLY, CDR2 FYNNEI. The V gene lost 5 bases and the J gene lost 3 bases, with 11 bases spanning the gap. CDR3 length: 13 residues. The CDR3 here is CASSRDRSYEQYF. CDR3 DNA sequence: TGTGCCAGCAGTCGGGATCGGAGCTACGAGCAGTACTTC.

The chain combines TRBV2 with TRBJ1-1, with D uncertain. This CDR3 spans 14 amino acids. The V and J ends lost 4 bases and 1 base respectively, with 10 bases between them. From germline, CDR1 is SNHLY and CDR2 FYNNEI. The CDR3 region is CASSGVYRNTEAFF. The DNA of the CDR3 is TGTGCCAGCAGTGGGGTTTACAGGAACACTGAAGCTTTCTTT.

The J gene is TRBJ2-2, the V gene TRBV4-1, with D possibly TRBD1 on 6 matching bases. The CDR3 extends over 14 amino acids. V was trimmed by 4 bases and J by 4 bases, leaving 10 bases between them. Germline values: CDR1 MGHRA, CDR2 YSYEKL. The CDR3 DNA follows: TGCGCCAGCAGCCTAACAGGGTCCACCGGGGAGCTGTTTTTT. Its protein product is CASSLTGSTGELFF.

The V gene is TRBV14, the J gene TRBJ1-5, with D perhaps matching TRBD1 (5 bases). Germline CDR1 reads SGHDN; CDR2 reads FVKESK. Trimming shortened V by 4 bases and J by 6 bases, and 10 bases separated the two germline ends. The CDR3 totals 13 residues. CDR3: CASSRGGVQPQHF. The CDR3 coding sequence is TGTGCCAGCAGCCGGGGGGGGGTTCAGCCCCAGCATTTT. Using reference TRBV14 and TRBJ1-5 for the parts outside the CDR3, the full variable domain is EAGVTQFPSHSVIEKGQTVTLRCDPISGHDNLYWYRRVMGKEIKFLLHFVKESKQDESGMPNNRFLAERTGGTYSTLKVQPAELEDSGVYFCASSRGGVQPQHFGDGTRLSIL.

The genes are TRBV6-5 and TRBJ2-3; 7 nucleotides match TRBD1. Losses at the gene ends were 6 bases for V and 0 bases for J; bases not matched to a gene: 3. The CDR3 totals 14 residues. Germline values: CDR1 MNHEY, CDR2 SVGAGI. The CDR3 DNA sequence: TGTGCCAGCAGATCGGACAGGAGCACAGATACGCAGTATTTT. It encodes CASRSDRSTDTQYF.

The rearrangement uses TRBV5-1 and TRBJ2-4; the D gene is possibly TRBD1 (5 bases). V lost 0 bases to trimming and J lost 6 bases, with 10 bases between them. Germline V lookup: CDR1 SGHRS, CDR2 YFSETQ. The CDR3 runs 14 residues. CDR3 loop: CASSLEPGPNIQYF. For the CDR3, the DNA is TGCGCCAGCAGCTTGGAGCCAGGGCCAAACATTCAGTACTTC.

Only a few counts were recorded for this clone. The chain is built from TRBV4-1 and TRBJ2-2; the D gene is possibly TRBD1 (6 bases). The CDR3 has 16 residues. Germline V lookup: CDR1 MGHRA, CDR2 YSYEKL. V lost 4 bases to trimming and J lost 1 base, with 13 bases between them. CDR3 in amino acids: CASSPSRTENTGELFF. In DNA form, the CDR3 reads TGCGCCAGCAGCCCCAGCCGGACAGAGAACACCGGGGAGCTGTTTTTT.

The sample holds a few counts of this clone. V is TRBV6-5 and J is TRBJ2-3, with D uncertain. Germline CDR1 MNHEY, CDR2 SVGAGI. This CDR3 has 14 residues. V was trimmed by 8 bases and J by 6 bases, leaving 18 bases between them. The CDR3 DNA sequence: TGTGCCAGCGCCGCGACTCTCGACTCCGATACGCAGTATTTT. Its protein product is CASAATLDSDTQYF.

This clone occurred many times. The genes are TRBV2 and TRBJ2-1; TRBD2 matches 12 bases. After removal of 8 bases from V and 7 bases from J, the junction contained 9 bases not matched to a gene. Germline V lookup: CDR1 SNHLY, CDR2 FYNNEI. This CDR3 region has 15 residues. The CDR3 reads CASLQGGLAGNEQFF. The CDR3 nucleotides read TGTGCCAGCTTACAAGGCGGACTAGCGGGAAATGAGCAGTTCTTC.

The V call is TRBV7-9, the J call TRBJ2-3; maybe TRBD1 (6 bases). CDR1 is SEHNR and CDR2 is FQNEAQ in the germline V gene (reference sequence). V lost 8 bases and J lost 0, with 9 bases in between. The CDR3 length is 13 residues. The CDR3 loop reads CASPGDSTDTQYF. The CDR3 nucleotides read TGTGCCAGCCCAGGGGACAGCACAGATACGCAGTATTTT. Looking up the rest from reference TRBV7-9 and TRBJ2-3 gives the full variable domain: DTGVSQNPRHKITKRGQNVTFRCDPISEHNRLYWYRQTLGQGPEFLTYFQNEAQLEKSRLLSDRFSAERPKGSFSTLEIQRTEQGDSAMYLCASPGDSTDTQYFGPGTRLTVL.

The chain recombines TRBV19 with TRBJ1-2, with 12 bases matching TRBD1. V dropped 5 bases and J dropped 3; count of bases not matched to a gene: 4. The CDR3 spans 15 residues. Per the germline V gene, CDR1 is LNHDA and CDR2 is SQIVND (reference sequence). The CDR3 sequence: CASSRDRGQDYGYTF. CDR3 bases: TGTGCCAGTAGTCGGGACAGGGGGCAGGACTATGGCTACACCTTC.

The chain is built from TRBV29-1 and TRBJ1-6, with D perhaps TRBD1 (6 bases). The germline V gene encodes CDR1 SQVTM and CDR2 ANQGSEA. Trimming cost V 6 bases and J 10 bases, with 16 bases left between them. The CDR3 sequence is 13 residues long. CDR3 in DNA: TGCAGCGTGAAATGGGACACCGGATCACCCCTCCACTTT. This codes for CSVKWDTGSPLHF.

This clone occurred a few times. CDR3 coding DNA: TGCAGCGTTTCCCGGGACTTGGGCTACACCTTC. Amino acids: CSVSRDLGYTF. The chain combines TRBV29-1 with TRBJ1-2; the D gene is possibly TRBD1 (5 bases). Trimming took off 5 bases at V and 8 bases at J, with 12 bases between the two ends. This CDR3 contains 11 residues. From germline, CDR1 is SQVTM and CDR2 ANQGSEA. Together with reference TRBV29-1 and TRBJ1-2, the CDR3 gives the full variable domain: SAVISQKPSRDICQRGTSLTIQCQVDSQVTMMFWYRQQPGQSLTLIATANQGSEATYESGFVIDKFPISRPNLTFSTLTVSNMSPEDSSIYLCSVSRDLGYTFGSGTRLTVV.

CDR3 nucleotide sequence: TGCGCCAGCAGCCGCGGGGGTATCGGGGGGAGCACAGATACGCAGTATTTT. As protein: CASSRGGIGGSTDTQYF. The chain links TRBV4-3 to TRBJ2-3; 7 bases are shared with TRBD2. Looked up from germline, CDR1 is LGHNA and CDR2 is YSLEER. After removal of 4 bases from V and 0 bases from J, the junction contained 10 bases not matched to a gene. This CDR3 is 17 amino acids long.

The table lists this clone with a few counts. This chain links TRBV5-6 with TRBJ2-1; possibly TRBD2 for D (6 bases). From germline, CDR1 is SGHDT and CDR2 YYEEEE. Trimming cost V 2 bases and J 1 base, with 13 bases left between them. The CDR3 runs to 16 residues. Here the CDR3 reads CASSLVGTFSYNEQFF. In nucleotides, the CDR3 is TGTGCCAGCAGCTTAGTAGGGACTTTTTCCTACAATGAGCAGTTCTTC. Full variable domain (outside the CDR3, taken from reference TRBV5-6 and TRBJ2-1): DAGVTQSPTHLIKTRGQQVTLRCSPKSGHDTVSWYQQALGQGPQFIFQYYEEEERQRGNFPDRFSGHQFPNYSSELNVNALLLGDSALYLCASSLVGTFSYNEQFFGPGTRLTVL.

The chain couples TRBV9 to TRBJ2-7; perhaps TRBD2 as D (7 bases). V lost 4 bases and J lost 2, with 10 bases in between. This CDR3 contains 13 residues. The germline CDR1 and CDR2 sequences are SGDLS and YYNGEE. CDR3 nucleotides: TGTGCCAGCAGCCCGGGGGGCCCCTACGAGCAGTACTTC. This codes for CASSPGGPYEQYF.

V usage is TRBV5-1 and J usage is TRBJ2-1; 8 positions agree with TRBD1. The CDR3 is 17 residues long. Trimming cost V 1 base and J 8 bases; bases outside gene matches: 14. Germline loops: CDR1 SGHRS, CDR2 YFSETQ. The CDR3 nucleotides read TGCGCCAGCAGCTTGTTTGGGCAGGGGGCAGGTCTGGATGAGCAGTTCTTC. It is translated as CASSLFGQGAGLDEQFF.

This clone has just a few counts. The V call is TRBV6-5, the J call TRBJ2-7; possible D gene TRBD1, 5 bases. CDR3 length equals 13 residues. Trimming took off 6 bases at V and 4 bases at J, with 13 bases between the two ends. Germline V lookup: CDR1 MNHEY, CDR2 SVGAGI. The CDR3 loop is CASSVTETYEQYF. The CDR3 nucleotides read TGTGCCAGCAGCGTGACAGAAACTTACGAGCAGTACTTC.

About this clone itself: At one end, the junction sequence differs from germline, possibly due to a read error. This rearrangement joins TRBV29-1 to TRBJ1-2, with TRBD1 identical over 9 bases. Germline V lookup: CDR1 SQVTM, CDR2 ANQGSEA. This CDR3 has 14 amino acids. The CDR3 loop reads CSGGQGNTDYGYPF. The CDR3 region has the DNA TGCAGCGGGGGACAGGGTAATACCGACTATGGCTACCCCTTC. Using reference TRBV29-1 and TRBJ1-2 for the parts outside the CDR3, the full variable domain is SAVISQKPSRDICQRGTSLTIQCQVDSQVTMMFWYRQQPGQSLTLIATANQGSEATYESGFVIDKFPISRPNLTFSTLTVSNMSPEDSSIYLCSGGQGNTDYGYPFGSGTRLTVV.

CDR3 residues: CASSQDGLGDSGANVLTF. The CDR3 DNA reads TGCGCCAGCAGCCAAGACGGTCTCGGGGACTCTGGGGCCAACGTCCTGACTTTC. V and J are TRBV4-1 and TRBJ2-6, with a weak D call TRBD2 (5 bases). This CDR3 has 18 residues. From germline, CDR1 is MGHRA and CDR2 YSYEKL. V gave up 0 bases and J gave up 0 bases, with 12 bases separating them.

V gene TRBV10-3 combines with J gene TRBJ2-7, with a weak D call TRBD1 (6 bases). Between the trimmed V and J ends, which lost 5 bases and 2 bases, there was a span of 19 bases. The germline V gene has CDR1 ENHRY and CDR2 SYGVKD. CDR3 size: 16 residues. CDR3 sequence reads: CAISLTRTVDAYEQYF. The CDR3 coding sequence is TGTGCCATCAGTCTTACAAGGACAGTGGATGCCTACGAGCAGTACTTC.

This chain uses TRBV5-1 with TRBJ1-4, with D maybe TRBD1 (5 bases). CDR3 size: 14 residues. Germline loops: CDR1 SGHRS, CDR2 YFSETQ. Deletions cut 2 bases from V and 6 bases from J, with 11 bases between. CDR3 bases: TGCGCCAGCAGCTTATGGCTCAGGGATGAAAAACTGTTTTTT. This gives the protein CASSLWLRDEKLFF.

The V call is TRBV7-3, the J call TRBJ1-3, with TRBD1 as a possible D gene (6 bases). The CDR3 extends over 15 amino acids. The V end lost 5 bases, the J end lost 4 bases, and 15 bases lay between the germline ends. Germline CDR1 SGHTA, CDR2 FQGTGA. CDR3 sequence (DNA): TGTGCCAGCAGCGCCAACCCAGGGGAGGGAAACACCATATATTTT. Translated: CASSANPGEGNTIYF.

This chain uses TRBV27 with TRBJ2-1; 7 bases align to TRBD1. The CDR3 consists of 15 residues. The J segment lost 5 bases and the V segment lost 7 bases, leaving 11 bases of the junction unmatched. Germline CDR1 is MNHEY and CDR2 is SMNVEV (reference sequence). In DNA, the CDR3 is TGTGCCAGCAAGTCCGGGACAGTACTTAACAATGAGCAGTTCTTC. As protein: CASKSGTVLNNEQFF.

The chain joins TRBV5-1 to TRBJ2-1; the D gene is possibly TRBD1 (6 bases). Trimming stripped 2 bases from V and 5 bases from J, with 14 bases between. Germline CDR1 reads SGHRS; CDR2 reads YFSETQ. This CDR3 has 15 residues. CDR3 DNA: TGCGCCAGCAGCTTTGGGGGCCGGGGAAACAATGAGCAGTTCTTC. Its translation is CASSFGGRGNNEQFF.

This chain links TRBV5-1 with TRBJ2-5; a possible D gene is TRBD2 (6 bases). This CDR3 has 16 amino acids. With 4 bases removed from V and 1 base from J, the gap between germline ends came to 17 bases. Germline V gives CDR1 SGHRS, CDR2 YFSETQ. In nucleotides, the CDR3 is TGCGCCAGCAGCCCCGGCGGGGCGGGACCCCAAGAGACCCAGTACTTC. Translation: CASSPGGAGPQETQYF.